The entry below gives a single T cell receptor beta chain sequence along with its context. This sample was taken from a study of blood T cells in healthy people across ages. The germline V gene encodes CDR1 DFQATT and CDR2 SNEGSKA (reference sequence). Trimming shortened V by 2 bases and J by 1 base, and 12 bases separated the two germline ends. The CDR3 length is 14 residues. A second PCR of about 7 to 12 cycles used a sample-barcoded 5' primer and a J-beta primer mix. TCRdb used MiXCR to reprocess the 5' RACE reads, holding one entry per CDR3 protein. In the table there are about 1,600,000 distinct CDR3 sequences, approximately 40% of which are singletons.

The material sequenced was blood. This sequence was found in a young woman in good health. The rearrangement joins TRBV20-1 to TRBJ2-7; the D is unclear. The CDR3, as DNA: TGCAGTGCTAGATTCCCACTTAATTCCTACGAGCAGTACTTC. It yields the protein CSARFPLNSYEQYF.